This TCR beta chain originates from a study of control samples from healthy donors and cancer patients. Trimming left V 0 bases short and J 15 bases short, with 15 bases between. Germline CDR1 MNHNY, CDR2 SVGAGI (reference sequence). The CDR3 runs 13 residues. This clone was seen only once. The repertoire was sequenced with immunoSEQ multiplex PCR; TCRdb's copy has only in-frame clones and lacks some. The sample records some 120,000 clones, approximately 87% being singletons. This TCR was sampled from a man aged 30 to 39 in good health. The specimen was blood. The rearrangement joins TRBV6-6 to TRBJ2-1; D is perhaps TRBD1 (6 bases). Here the CDR3 reads CASSYSSGGWPFF. Here the CDR3 DNA reads TGTGCCAGCAGTTACTCGAGTGGGGGCTGGCCGTTCTTC.